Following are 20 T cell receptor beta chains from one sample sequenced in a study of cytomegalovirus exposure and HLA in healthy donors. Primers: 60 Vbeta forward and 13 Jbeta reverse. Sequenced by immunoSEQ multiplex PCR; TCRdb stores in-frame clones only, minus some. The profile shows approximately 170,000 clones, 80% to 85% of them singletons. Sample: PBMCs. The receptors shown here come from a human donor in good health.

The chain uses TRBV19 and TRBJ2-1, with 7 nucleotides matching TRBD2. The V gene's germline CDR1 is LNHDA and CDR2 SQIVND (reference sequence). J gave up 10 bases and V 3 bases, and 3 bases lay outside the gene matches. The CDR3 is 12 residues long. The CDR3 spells CASSMGEGEQFF. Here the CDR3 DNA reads TGTGCCAGTAGTATGGGGGAGGGAGAGCAGTTCTTC.

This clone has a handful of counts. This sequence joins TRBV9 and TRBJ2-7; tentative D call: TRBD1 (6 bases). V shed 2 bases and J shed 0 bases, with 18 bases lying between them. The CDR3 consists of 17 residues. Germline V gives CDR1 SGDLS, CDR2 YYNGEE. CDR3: CASSVSPQGSSSYEQYF. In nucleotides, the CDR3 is TGTGCCAGCAGCGTCTCGCCCCAGGGGTCCAGCTCCTACGAGCAGTACTTC.

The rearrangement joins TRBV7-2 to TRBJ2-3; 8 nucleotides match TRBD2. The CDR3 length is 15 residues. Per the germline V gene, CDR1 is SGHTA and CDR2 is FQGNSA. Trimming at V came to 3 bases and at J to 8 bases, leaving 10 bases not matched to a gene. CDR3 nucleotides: TGTGCCAGCAGCTTCGCTACCGGGGGGGCTGGTACGCAGTATTTT. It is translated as CASSFATGGAGTQYF. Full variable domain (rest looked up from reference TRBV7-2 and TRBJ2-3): GAGVSQSPSNKVTEKGKDVELRCDPISGHTALYWYRQSLGQGLEFLIYFQGNSAPDKSGLPSDRFSAERTGGSVSTLTIQRTQQEDSAVYLCASSFATGGAGTQYFGPGTRLTVL.

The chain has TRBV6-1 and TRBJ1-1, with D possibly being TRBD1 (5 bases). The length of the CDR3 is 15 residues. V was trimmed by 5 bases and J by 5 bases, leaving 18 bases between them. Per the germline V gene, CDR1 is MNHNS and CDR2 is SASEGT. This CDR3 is CASSPVLGGRTEAFF. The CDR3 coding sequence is TGTGCCAGCAGTCCGGTCTTGGGGGGAAGGACTGAAGCTTTCTTT.

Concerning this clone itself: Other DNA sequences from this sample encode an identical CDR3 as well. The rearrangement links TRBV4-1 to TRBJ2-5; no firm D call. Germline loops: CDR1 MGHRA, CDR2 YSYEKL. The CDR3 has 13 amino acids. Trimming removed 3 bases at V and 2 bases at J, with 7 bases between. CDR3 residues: CASSQALQETQYF. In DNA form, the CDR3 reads TGCGCCAGCAGCCAGGCCCTGCAAGAGACCCAGTACTTC.

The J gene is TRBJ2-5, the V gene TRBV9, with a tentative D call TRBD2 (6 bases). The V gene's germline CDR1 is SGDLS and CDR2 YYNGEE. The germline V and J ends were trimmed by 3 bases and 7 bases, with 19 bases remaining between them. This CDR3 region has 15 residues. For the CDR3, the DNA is TGTGCCAGCAGCGCAAATAGAGGAGGGGTAGGGACCCAGTACTTC. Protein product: CASSANRGGVGTQYF.

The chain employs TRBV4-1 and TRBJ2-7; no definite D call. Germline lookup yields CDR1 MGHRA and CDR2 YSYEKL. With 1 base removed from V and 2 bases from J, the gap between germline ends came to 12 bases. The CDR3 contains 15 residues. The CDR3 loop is CASSQGDTGPYEQYF. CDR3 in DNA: TGCGCCAGCAGCCAAGGCGATACGGGTCCCTACGAGCAGTACTTC.

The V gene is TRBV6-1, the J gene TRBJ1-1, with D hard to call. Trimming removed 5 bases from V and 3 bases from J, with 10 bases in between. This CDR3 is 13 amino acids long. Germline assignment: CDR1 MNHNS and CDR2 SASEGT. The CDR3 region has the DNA TGTGCCAGCAGTCCCTTCTACGACACTGAAGCTTTCTTT. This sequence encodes CASSPFYDTEAFF.

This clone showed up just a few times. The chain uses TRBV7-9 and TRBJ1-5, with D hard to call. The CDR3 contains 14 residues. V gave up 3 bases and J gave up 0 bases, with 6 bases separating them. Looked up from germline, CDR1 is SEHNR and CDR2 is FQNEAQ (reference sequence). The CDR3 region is CASSFSDSNQPQHF. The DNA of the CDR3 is TGTGCCAGCAGCTTTTCAGATAGCAATCAGCCCCAGCATTTT.

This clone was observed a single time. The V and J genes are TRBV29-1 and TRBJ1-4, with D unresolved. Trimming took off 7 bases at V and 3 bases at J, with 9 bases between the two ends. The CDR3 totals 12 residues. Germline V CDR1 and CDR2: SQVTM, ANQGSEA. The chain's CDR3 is CSAGKPNEKLFF. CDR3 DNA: TGCAGCGCCGGGAAACCTAATGAAAAACTGTTTTTT.

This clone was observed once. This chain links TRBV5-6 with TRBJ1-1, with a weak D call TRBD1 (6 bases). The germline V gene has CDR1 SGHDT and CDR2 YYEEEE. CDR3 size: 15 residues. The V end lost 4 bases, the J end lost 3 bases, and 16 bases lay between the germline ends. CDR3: CASSHLLQGDTEAFF. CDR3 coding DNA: TGTGCCAGCAGCCACCTCTTACAGGGAGACACTGAAGCTTTCTTT. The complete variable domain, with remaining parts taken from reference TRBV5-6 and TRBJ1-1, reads DAGVTQSPTHLIKTRGQQVTLRCSPKSGHDTVSWYQQALGQGPQFIFQYYEEEERQRGNFPDRFSGHQFPNYSSELNVNALLLGDSALYLCASSHLLQGDTEAFFGQGTRLTVV.

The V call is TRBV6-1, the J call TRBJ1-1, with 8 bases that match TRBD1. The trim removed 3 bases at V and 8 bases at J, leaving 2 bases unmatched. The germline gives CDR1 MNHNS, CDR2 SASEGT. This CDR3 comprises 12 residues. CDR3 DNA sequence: TGTGCCAGCAGTGAGTGGGACAGGGAAGCTTTCTTT. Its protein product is CASSEWDREAFF.

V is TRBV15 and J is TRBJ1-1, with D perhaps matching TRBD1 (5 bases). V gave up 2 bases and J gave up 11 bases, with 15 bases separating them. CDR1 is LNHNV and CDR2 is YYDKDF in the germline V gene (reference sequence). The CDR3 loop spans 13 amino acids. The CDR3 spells CATSRSAARGAFF. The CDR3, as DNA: TGTGCCACCAGCAGATCGGCGGCCCGGGGGGCTTTCTTT.

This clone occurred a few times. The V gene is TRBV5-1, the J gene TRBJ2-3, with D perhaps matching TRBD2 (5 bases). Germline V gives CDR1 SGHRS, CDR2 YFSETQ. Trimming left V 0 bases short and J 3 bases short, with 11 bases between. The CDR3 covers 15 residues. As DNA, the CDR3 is TGCGCCAGCAGCTTGGGTCTAGCTGGTACAGATACGCAGTATTTT. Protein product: CASSLGLAGTDTQYF.

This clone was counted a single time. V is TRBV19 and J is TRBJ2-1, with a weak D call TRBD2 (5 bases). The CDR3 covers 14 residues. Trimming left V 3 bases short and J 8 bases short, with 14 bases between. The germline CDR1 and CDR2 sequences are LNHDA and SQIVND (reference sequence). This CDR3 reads CASSILHRGDEQFF. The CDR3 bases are TGTGCCAGTAGTATTCTCCACCGGGGTGATGAGCAGTTCTTC.

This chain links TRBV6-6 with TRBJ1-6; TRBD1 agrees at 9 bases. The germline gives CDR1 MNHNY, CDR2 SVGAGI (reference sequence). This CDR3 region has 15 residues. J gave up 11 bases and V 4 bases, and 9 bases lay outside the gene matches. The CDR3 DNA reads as TGTGCCAGCAGTTCCCCGGGACAGGGAATAGCACCCCTCCACTTT. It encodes CASSSPGQGIAPLHF.

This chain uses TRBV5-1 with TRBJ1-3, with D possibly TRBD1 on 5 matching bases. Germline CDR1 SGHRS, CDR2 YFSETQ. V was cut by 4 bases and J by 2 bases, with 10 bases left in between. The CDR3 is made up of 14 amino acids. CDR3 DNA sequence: TGCGCCAGCAGCCCCGGGGGGGCTGGAAACACCATATATTTT. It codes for CASSPGGAGNTIYF.

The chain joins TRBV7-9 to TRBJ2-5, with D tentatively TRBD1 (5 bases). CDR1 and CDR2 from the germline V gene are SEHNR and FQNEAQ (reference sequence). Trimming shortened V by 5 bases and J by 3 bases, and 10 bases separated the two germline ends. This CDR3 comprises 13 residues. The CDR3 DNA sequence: TGTGCCAGCAGCCGACAGTCAGAAGAGACCCAGTACTTC. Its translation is CASSRQSEETQYF.

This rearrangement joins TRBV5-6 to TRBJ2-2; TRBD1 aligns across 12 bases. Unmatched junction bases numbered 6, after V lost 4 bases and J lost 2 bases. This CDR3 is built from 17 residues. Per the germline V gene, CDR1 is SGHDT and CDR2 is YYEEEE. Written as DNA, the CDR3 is TGTGCCAGCAGCAGGGACAGGGGGCGAATAAACACCGGGGAGCTGTTTTTT. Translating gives CASSRDRGRINTGELFF.

As DNA, the CDR3 is TGTGCCAGCAGTTGGGGGGGCAGTGGGTATGGCTACACCTTC. Protein: CASSWGGSGYGYTF. The chain joins TRBV6-5 to TRBJ1-2; tentatively, D is TRBD1 (6 bases). The CDR3 loop spans 14 amino acids. The germline V and J ends were trimmed by 4 bases and 5 bases, with 14 bases remaining between them. Germline V gene sequence: CDR1 MNHEY, CDR2 SVGAGI.